This T cell receptor (beta chain) was documented in a study of blood T cell repertoires in COVID-19. The overall study: Spain, Italy and the United States supplied samples that represented acute and convalescent COVID-19.

Clones were sequenced by immunoSEQ multiplex PCR, and TCRdb holds only the in-frame ones, with some missing. The sample consists of roughly 190,000 clones, roughly 84% of them appearing once. The germline V gene has CDR1 KGHSH and CDR2 LQKENI. There are 15 residues in the CDR3. V lost 3 bases and J lost 1, with 10 bases in between. This clone appeared once. The sequenced sample consisted of PBMCs or T cells enriched from blood (not recorded which). The source of this sequence is a woman aged 30 to 39 who had recovered from COVID-19. The chain joins TRBV18 to TRBJ1-3; a possible D gene is TRBD1 (6 bases). Here the CDR3 reads CASSPQGISGNTIYF. The CDR3 DNA follows: TGTGCCAGCTCACCGCAGGGGATATCTGGAAACACCATATATTTT.